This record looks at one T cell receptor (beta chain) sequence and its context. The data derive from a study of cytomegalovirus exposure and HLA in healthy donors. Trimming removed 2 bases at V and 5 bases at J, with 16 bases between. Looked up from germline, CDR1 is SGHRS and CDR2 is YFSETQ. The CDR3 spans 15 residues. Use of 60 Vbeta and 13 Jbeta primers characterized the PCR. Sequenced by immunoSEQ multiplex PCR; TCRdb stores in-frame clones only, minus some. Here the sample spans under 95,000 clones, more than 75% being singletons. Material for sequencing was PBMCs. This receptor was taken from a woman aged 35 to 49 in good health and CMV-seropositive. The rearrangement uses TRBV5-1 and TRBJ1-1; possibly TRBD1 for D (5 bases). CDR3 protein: CASSFGGRGWTEAFF. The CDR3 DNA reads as TGCGCCAGCAGCTTCGGGGGGAGGGGCTGGACTGAAGCTTTCTTT.